This T cell receptor (beta chain) was sequenced during a study of T cells expressing NK-cell markers (dated by TCRdb to 2018 to 2021). In terms of the full investigation: Three sorted T-cell subsets (CD3+CD56+NKG2C+, CD3+CD56+NKG2C- and CD3+CD56-NKG2C+) from under 10 donors had their TCR beta-chain repertoires profiled. Among the eight sequenced donors, seven were HCMV-seropositive and one was HCMV-seronegative. The eight sequenced donors were randomly selected healthy volunteers, three men and five women. Sequencing of the libraries produced 2 x 150 bp reads on Illumina HiSeq 2000/2500, MiSeq or NextSeq.

A commercial ELISA kit detecting HCMV-specific IgG in serum was used to determine HCMV serostatus. Ficoll density gradient centrifugation was used to isolate peripheral blood mononuclear cells from blood. Note on this clonotype: Its antigen specificity is not known.

CDR1 and CDR2 are drawn from the germline V gene (reference sequence): SEHNR, FQNEAQ. The CDR3 goes from the cysteine to the phenylalanine over 12 residues. Only the protein is available. Instrument used: Illumina HiSeq 2000. TCR beta cDNA libraries were prepared using 5'RACE template switching, which introduced a universal primer site and unique molecular identifiers. Priming for cDNA synthesis came from the TCR beta constant segment, and two successive PCR amplification steps followed. As for how the authors treated the data: MIGEC was used to demultiplex reads and group the reads by UMI, and MiTCR was used to assemble and quantify clonotypes. To exclude erroneous sequences, only TCR cDNA sequences supported by at least two reads were retained. The tcR package was used for downstream repertoire analysis, with clonotypes matched between fractions based on CDR3 nucleotide sequence plus V segment. VDJmatch was used to annotate antigen specificity against VDJdb, with one amino acid substitution in CDR3 permitted. TCRdb reprocessed the reads, reporting each CDR3 protein sequence once and no DNA. The V and J calls here are based on TCRdb, not the publication. In this sample's table one finds approximately 440,000 distinct CDR3 sequences. Over 1.3% of the sample belongs to the ten largest clones.

The investigation overall reported the following: Those dominant clonotypes were again the most abundant among CD3+CD56-NKG2C+ cells in several donors, at about 28.3-65%. It remained unclear whether the expanded NKG2C-expressing T cell clones were specific for HCMV antigens. In 5 to 7 donors, the dominant CD3+CD56+NKG2C+ clonotypes ranked among the top 10 CD8+ clonotypes, making up 1.0-7.0% of CD8+ T cells.

Sequencing used blood T cells: a sorted CD56 or NKG2C T cell subset, CD4+ or CD8+ T cells, or bulk PBMC T cells (not recorded which). This clonotype was sampled from a woman between 45 and 60 years old in good health. Donor details come from another sample of the same person, matched by shared clones. The chain couples TRBV7-9 to TRBJ1-4. This receptor carries the CDR3 CASIGRNEKLFF.